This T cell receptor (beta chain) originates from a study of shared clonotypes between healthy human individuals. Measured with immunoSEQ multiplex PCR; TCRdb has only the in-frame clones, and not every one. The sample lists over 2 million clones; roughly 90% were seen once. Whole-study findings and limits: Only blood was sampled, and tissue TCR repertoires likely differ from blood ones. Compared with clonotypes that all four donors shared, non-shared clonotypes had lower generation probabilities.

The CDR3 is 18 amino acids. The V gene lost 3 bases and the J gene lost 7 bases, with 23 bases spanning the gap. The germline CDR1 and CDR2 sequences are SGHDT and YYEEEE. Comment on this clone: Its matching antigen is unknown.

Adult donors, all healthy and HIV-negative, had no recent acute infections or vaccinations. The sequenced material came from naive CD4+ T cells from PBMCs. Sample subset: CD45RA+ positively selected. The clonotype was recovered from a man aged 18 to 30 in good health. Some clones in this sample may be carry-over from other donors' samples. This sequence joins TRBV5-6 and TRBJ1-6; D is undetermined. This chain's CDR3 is CASSSFLDGWEENSPLHF. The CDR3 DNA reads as TGTGCCAGCAGCTCCTTCTTGGACGGATGGGAAGAAAATTCACCCCTCCACTTT.